This TCR beta chain came from a study of cytomegalovirus exposure and HLA in healthy donors. The PCR ran on 60 Vbeta and 13 Jbeta primers. Clones were sequenced by immunoSEQ multiplex PCR, and TCRdb holds only the in-frame ones, with some missing. The sample has some 240,000 clones; 70% to 80% are singletons. CDR3 size: 11 residues. CDR1 is SGHTS, CDR2 YDEGEE, per germline. The V and J ends lost 4 bases and 6 bases respectively, with 7 bases between them. The source is a male donor in good health and CMV-seronegative. Sequenced input: PBMCs. The V call is TRBV5-8, the J call TRBJ1-1; no reliable D call. The CDR3 sequence: CASSRVAEAFF. DNA for the CDR3: TGTGCCAGCAGCCGAGTCGCTGAAGCTTTCTTT.